These 10 T cell receptor beta chains share one sample of origin, sequenced in a study of cytotoxic CD8 clonotypes in ibrutinib-treated CLL. TCRdb keeps only in-frame clones here, not all; method: immunoSEQ multiplex PCR. Among about 140,000 clones, approximately 90% were seen once, and the ten largest hold approximately 10%. Sequencing used PBMCs, obtained after 12 months of ibrutinib treatment. The source of these receptors is a human donor with chronic lymphocytic leukemia.

The chain links TRBV27 to TRBJ1-1; 9 nucleotides line up with TRBD1. V gave up 3 bases and J gave up 6 bases; unmatched junction bases: 8. Germline-derived CDR1 and CDR2 are MNHEY and SMNVEV (reference sequence). CDR3 size: 15 residues. The CDR3 here is CASSFGTGRVSEAFF. CDR3 sequence (DNA): TGTGCCAGCAGTTTCGGGACAGGGAGGGTGTCTGAAGCTTTCTTT.

V usage is TRBV30 and J usage is TRBJ2-5; D uncertain. Germline V gene sequence: CDR1 GTSNPN, CDR2 SVGIG (reference sequence). The CDR3 covers 11 residues. Deletions cut 5 bases from V and 3 bases from J, with 7 bases between. The CDR3 bases are TGTGCCTGGTCAGTCGAAGAGACCCAGTACTTC. Its protein product is CAWSVEETQYF.

V and J are TRBV7-9 and TRBJ2-5, with 10 bases that match TRBD2. J lost 5 bases, V lost 3 bases, and 0 bases had no gene match. The germline V gene has CDR1 SEHNR and CDR2 FQNEAQ (reference sequence). The CDR3 totals 13 residues. CDR3 nucleotide sequence: TGTGCCAGCAGCTTTAGCGGGAGGGAGACCCAGTACTTC. It encodes CASSFSGRETQYF.

V is TRBV2 and J is TRBJ1-4; D is unresolved. The CDR3 runs 12 residues. CDR1 is SNHLY and CDR2 is FYNNEI in the germline V gene. The germline V and J ends were trimmed by 6 bases and 1 base, with 3 bases remaining between them. Here the CDR3 reads CASRLTNEKLFF. In nucleotides, the CDR3 is TGTGCCAGCAGACTAACTAATGAAAAACTGTTTTTT.

V is TRBV7-3 and J is TRBJ1-5, with D unresolved. Trimming pared 5 bases from V and 4 bases from J, leaving 9 bases between. This CDR3 spans 13 amino acids. CDR1 and CDR2 from the germline V gene are SGHTA and FQGTGA. CDR3 sequence: CASSRTRNQPQHF. CDR3 nucleotide sequence: TGTGCCAGCAGCCGTACAAGGAATCAGCCCCAGCATTTT.

The chain employs TRBV9 and TRBJ2-1; D is unclear. Germline CDR1 SGDLS, CDR2 YYNGEE. The CDR3 is 15 residues long. Deletions cut 0 bases from V and 4 bases from J, with 11 bases between. CDR3 DNA sequence: TGTGCCAGCAGCGTAGATGGCGGCAAATACAATGAGCAGTTCTTC. It specifies CASSVDGGKYNEQFF.

The V gene is TRBV10-3, the J gene TRBJ2-5; the D gene is possibly TRBD1 (6 bases). The DNA end lines up better with TRBJ2-7; the J call may be wrong. The CDR3 loop spans 14 amino acids. Germline CDR1 ENHRY, CDR2 SYGVKD. The DNA of the CDR3 is TGTGCAACGAGGGGGAGCGAGAGCTCCTACGAGCAGTACTTC. Translating gives CATRGSESSYEQYF.

V and J are TRBV27 and TRBJ2-5; D remains ambiguous. The CDR3 runs to 13 residues. The germline V gene encodes CDR1 MNHEY and CDR2 SMNVEV (reference sequence). Trimming left V 7 bases short and J 3 bases short, with 12 bases between. Here the CDR3 DNA reads TGTGCCAGCATCGTGGGAATGGAAGAGACCCAGTACTTC. It codes for CASIVGMEETQYF.

This chain connects TRBV5-6 to TRBJ2-3; possibly TRBD1 or TRBD2 for D (5 bases each). Per germline, CDR1 SGHDT and CDR2 YYEEEE. The CDR3 totals 16 residues. V lost 4 bases to trimming and J lost 3 bases, with 18 bases between them. CDR3: CASSHNQGVVTDTQYF. The CDR3 DNA sequence: TGTGCCAGCAGCCATAACCAGGGAGTAGTTACAGATACGCAGTATTTT. Full variable domain (missing parts from reference TRBV5-6 and TRBJ2-3): DAGVTQSPTHLIKTRGQQVTLRCSPKSGHDTVSWYQQALGQGPQFIFQYYEEEERQRGNFPDRFSGHQFPNYSSELNVNALLLGDSALYLCASSHNQGVVTDTQYFGPGTRLTVL.

The chain has TRBV27 and TRBJ2-1; 12 bases map to TRBD1. CDR1 and CDR2 (germline): MNHEY, SMNVEV (reference sequence). The CDR3 length is 16 residues. With 5 bases clipped from V and 6 bases from J, the junction kept 8 bases outside the gene matches. The CDR3 reads CASSRTWDRGPNEQFF. For the CDR3, the DNA is TGTGCCAGCAGTAGGACTTGGGACAGGGGGCCCAATGAGCAGTTCTTC.